Presented here are 18 T cell receptor beta chains from one specimen sequenced in a study of cytomegalovirus exposure and HLA in healthy donors. The PCR used 60 Vbeta and 13 Jbeta primers. Sequenced by immunoSEQ multiplex PCR; TCRdb stores in-frame clones only, minus some. The table records about 100,000 clones, roughly 70% of them present only once. Sequencing was done on a sample of PBMCs. The receptors here all came from a man aged 35 to 55 in good health and CMV-seropositive.

The genes are TRBV4-1 and TRBJ2-1; 9 nucleotides match TRBD2. The CDR3 runs 18 residues. Unmatched junction bases numbered 13, after V lost 5 bases and J lost 2 bases. Per germline, CDR1 MGHRA and CDR2 YSYEKL. The CDR3 loop reads CASSRRETSGQTYNEQFF. The CDR3 bases are TGCGCCAGCAGCAGACGTGAAACTAGCGGGCAAACCTACAATGAGCAGTTCTTC.

This chain connects TRBV7-8 to TRBJ2-5; D perhaps matches TRBD1 (6 bases). The V gene's germline CDR1 is SGHVS and CDR2 FQNEAQ. The CDR3 runs to 15 residues. V lost 6 bases and J lost 5, with 19 bases in between. CDR3 bases: TGTGCCAGCAGGACCGGGACATCAGGTGGGGAGACCCAGTACTTC. Protein sequence: CASRTGTSGGETQYF.

This clone was observed a few times. The chain links TRBV28 to TRBJ1-1; D possibly corresponds to TRBD1 (6 bases). CDR1 MDHEN and CDR2 SYDVKM come from the germline V gene. V lost 4 bases and J 10 bases, leaving 16 bases between the germline ends. The CDR3 length is 13 residues. CDR3 nucleotides: TGTGCCAGCAGTTCCCCTTACAGGGACGGAGCTTTCTTT. This translates into CASSSPYRDGAFF.

The gene calls are TRBV9 and TRBJ2-3; the match to TRBD2 covers 9 bases. Germline V gene data show CDR1 as SGDLS and CDR2 as YYNGEE. The J segment lost 2 bases and the V segment lost 0 bases, leaving 7 bases of the junction unmatched. This CDR3 is 17 amino acids long. CDR3 DNA: TGTGCCAGCAGCGTAGCTTCACTAGCGGGCCCCACAGATACGCAGTATTTT. This translates into CASSVASLAGPTDTQYF.

V and J are TRBV4-2 and TRBJ2-5; the match to TRBD2 covers 7 bases. The CDR3 is 17 amino acids. Germline V gives CDR1 LGHNA, CDR2 YNFKEQ. Trimming cost V 1 base and J 7 bases; bases outside gene matches: 15. The CDR3 loop is CASSQAVASGTWGTQYF. The CDR3 DNA reads as TGTGCCAGCAGCCAAGCAGTCGCGAGCGGGACTTGGGGGACCCAGTACTTC.

The table lists this clone with a few counts. The CDR3: CASSGPTQGTNYGYTF. The CDR3 coding sequence is TGTGCCAGCAGCGGACCGACACAGGGTACTAACTATGGCTACACCTTC. The chain joins TRBV9 to TRBJ1-2, with D possibly matching TRBD1 (6 bases). The length of the CDR3 is 16 residues. Looked up from germline, CDR1 is SGDLS and CDR2 is YYNGEE. V was shortened by 3 bases and J by 0 bases, with 15 bases between the two germline ends.

Comments on this clone: An end of the junction differs from the germline gene, which may be a read error. J is TRBJ2-7 and V is TRBV7-7, with D perhaps matching TRBD2 (5 bases). The CDR3 length is 13 residues. The germline V gene encodes CDR1 SSHAT and CDR2 FNYEAQ (reference sequence). The CDR3 is CASSRGSFYEQYF. DNA for the CDR3: TGTGCTAGCAGCCGCGGGTCCTTCTACGAGCAGTACTTC.

The chain employs TRBV7-2 and TRBJ2-3; 9 positions match TRBD2. Germline assignment: CDR1 SGHTA and CDR2 FQGNSA. The junction had 12 bases not matched to a gene; V was cut back by 5 bases and J by 0 bases. The CDR3 contains 18 residues. CDR3 DNA: TGTGCCAGCAGCCCCTGGGGGGCTAGCGGGGATAGCACAGATACGCAGTATTTT. It yields the protein CASSPWGASGDSTDTQYF.

The V gene is TRBV5-1, the J gene TRBJ2-5; no clear D gene. Trimming removed 4 bases at V and 5 bases at J, with 18 bases between. This CDR3 region has 15 residues. Germline CDR1 and CDR2: SGHRS and YFSETQ. CDR3: CASSPEVPPWETQYF. CDR3 in DNA: TGCGCCAGCAGCCCCGAGGTTCCCCCATGGGAGACCCAGTACTTC.

V gene TRBV27 combines with J gene TRBJ2-7; TRBD2 matches at 11 bases. The CDR3 is made up of 16 amino acids. The J segment lost 0 bases and the V segment lost 5 bases, leaving 6 bases of the junction unmatched. Germline V gene data show CDR1 as MNHEY and CDR2 as SMNVEV (reference sequence). DNA for the CDR3: TGTGCCAGCAGTCCCATAGCGGGAGGGTCCTCCTACGAGCAGTACGTC. This codes for CASSPIAGGSSYEQYV.

The chain carries TRBV7-2 and TRBJ2-5; 8 nucleotides match TRBD1. CDR1 and CDR2 (germline): SGHTA, FQGNSA. The CDR3 is 14 residues long. The V gene end was trimmed by 2 bases and the J gene end by 5 bases; junction bases not matched to a gene: 4. Written as DNA, the CDR3 is TGTGCCAGCAGCTTACCACAGGGGGGTGAGACCCAGTACTTC. It specifies CASSLPQGGETQYF.

The chain recombines TRBV6-8 with TRBJ2-7; D perhaps matches TRBD1 (5 bases). CDR1 is MNHGY and CDR2 is SAAAGT in the germline V gene. The ends were cut back, 8 bases at V and 2 bases at J, with 22 bases in the middle. This CDR3 has 16 amino acids. The CDR3 loop reads CASVVTQTVPTYEQYF. The CDR3 bases are TGTGCCAGCGTCGTCACGCAGACAGTGCCCACCTACGAGCAGTACTTC.

This chain uses TRBV7-2 with TRBJ2-7, with TRBD2 matching 7 bases. Trimming removed 4 bases from V and 4 bases from J; junction bases left unmatched: 10. This CDR3 has 15 amino acids. Germline assignment: CDR1 SGHTA and CDR2 FQGNSA. The CDR3 coding sequence is TGTGCCAGCAGCTCAGTTGGGGGAGGGTGGTACGAGCAGTACTTC. Its translation: CASSSVGGGWYEQYF.

This clone was picked up a small number of times. This chain uses TRBV28 with TRBJ2-3; D perhaps matches TRBD2 (6 bases). The CDR3 runs to 17 residues. Germline CDR1 reads MDHEN; CDR2 reads SYDVKM. Trimming left V 6 bases short and J 3 bases short, with 22 bases between. For the CDR3, the DNA is TGTGCCAGCAGCTCTCCCAGGTGGAGGGCAGGGACAGATACGCAGTATTTT. It translates to CASSSPRWRAGTDTQYF.

The rearrangement links TRBV7-2 to TRBJ1-2; D gene ambiguous. Trimming cost V 1 base and J 4 bases, with 7 bases left between them. Germline CDR1 SGHTA, CDR2 FQGNSA. The CDR3 has 13 amino acids. Written as DNA, the CDR3 is TGTGCCAGCAGCTTAGGAGGCAGCTATGGCTACACCTTC. Protein product: CASSLGGSYGYTF.

J is TRBJ2-3 and V is TRBV2; the D is unclear. V was clipped by 0 bases and J by 2 bases, with 12 bases between them. The CDR3 extends over 16 amino acids. CDR1 is SNHLY and CDR2 is FYNNEI in the germline V gene. The CDR3 bases are TGTGCCAGCAGTGAAGCGCTGGGCCAAACCACAGATACGCAGTATTTT. This translates into CASSEALGQTTDTQYF.

The rearrangement uses TRBV28 and TRBJ2-7, with TRBD1 as a possible D gene (6 bases). V was cut by 1 base and J by 3 bases, with 10 bases left in between. CDR1 and CDR2 (germline): MDHEN, SYDVKM. The CDR3 totals 14 residues. The CDR3 sequence is CASSLLDSYYEQYF. Here the CDR3 DNA reads TGTGCCAGCAGTTTATTGGACAGCTACTACGAGCAGTACTTC.

This clone occurred once. The chain employs TRBV10-3 and TRBJ2-7, with unresolved D. Germline-derived CDR1 and CDR2 are ENHRY and SYGVKD. Trimming took 10 bases from V and 7 from J, leaving 17 bases between them. This CDR3 comprises 12 residues. Here the CDR3 reads CATKGTNGEQYV. The CDR3 bases are TGTGCCACCAAGGGAACTAATGGGGAGCAGTACGTC.